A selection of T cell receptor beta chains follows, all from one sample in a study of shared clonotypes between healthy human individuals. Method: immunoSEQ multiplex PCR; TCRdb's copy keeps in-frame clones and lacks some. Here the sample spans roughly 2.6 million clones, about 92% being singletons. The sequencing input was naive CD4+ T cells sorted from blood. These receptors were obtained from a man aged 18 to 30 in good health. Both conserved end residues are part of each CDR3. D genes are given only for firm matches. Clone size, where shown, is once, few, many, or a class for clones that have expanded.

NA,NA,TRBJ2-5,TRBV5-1,CASRTQGGETQYF,TGCGCCAGCAGAACACAGGGTGGAGAGACCCAGTACTTC
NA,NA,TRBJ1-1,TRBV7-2,CASSPLDRPEAFF,TGTGCCAGCAGCCCACTCGACAGGCCTGAAGCTTTCTTT
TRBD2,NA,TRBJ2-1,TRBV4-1,CASSQASDLADSSYNEQFF,TGCGCCAGCAGCCAAGCATCTGATCTAGCGGATAGCTCCTACAATGAGCAGTTCTTC
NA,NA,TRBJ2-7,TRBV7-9,CASSLGREAFYEQYF,TGTGCCAGCAGCTTAGGGAGGGAGGCCTTCTACGAGCAGTACTTC
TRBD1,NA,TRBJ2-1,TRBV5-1,CASSQDRAPNEQFF,TGCGCCAGCAGCCAAGACAGGGCCCCCAATGAGCAGTTCTTC
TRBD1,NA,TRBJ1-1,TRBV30,CAWSGDRNTEAFF,TGTGCCTGGAGTGGGGACAGAAACACTGAAGCTTTCTTT
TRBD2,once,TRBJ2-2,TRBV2,CASTRLADTGELFF,TGTGCCAGCACGAGGCTAGCGGATACCGGGGAGCTGTTTTTT
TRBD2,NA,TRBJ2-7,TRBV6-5,CASSGLVSYEQYF,TGTGCCAGCAGCGGACTAGTTTCCTACGAGCAGTACTTC
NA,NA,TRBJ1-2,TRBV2,CASRGPNSYGYTF,TGTGCCAGCAGGGGACCGAATTCCTATGGCTACACCTTC
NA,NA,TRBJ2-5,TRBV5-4,CASSLAQGLQETQYF,TGTGCCAGCAGCTTGGCGCAGGGATTGCAAGAGACCCAGTACTTC
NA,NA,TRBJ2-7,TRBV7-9,CASSLRLGATYEQYF,TGTGCCAGCAGCTTACGACTGGGCGCAACCTACGAGCAGTACTTC
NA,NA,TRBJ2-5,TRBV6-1,CASSEVGETQYF,TGTGCCAGCAGTGAAGTTGGTGAGACCCAGTACTTC
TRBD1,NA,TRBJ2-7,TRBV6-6,CASSSPWTGGNEQYF,TGTGCCAGCAGTTCCCCATGGACAGGGGGCAACGAGCAGTACTTC
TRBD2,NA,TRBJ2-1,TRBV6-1,CASSDLAGRPEQFF,TGTGCCAGCAGCGACTTGGCCGGGAGGCCTGAGCAGTTCTTC
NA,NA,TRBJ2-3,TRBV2,CASSLPGDTSTDTQYF,TGTGCCAGCAGCTTGCCGGGCGACACTAGCACAGATACGCAGTATTTT
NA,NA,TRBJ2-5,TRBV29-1,CSVYKTGVWTQYF,TGCAGCGTTTACAAGACAGGTGTGTGGACCCAGTACTTC
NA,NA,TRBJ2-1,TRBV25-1,CASSEYSEQFF,TGTGCCAGCAGTGAATACAGCGAGCAGTTCTTC
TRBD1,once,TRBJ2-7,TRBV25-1,CASCGQGLSYEQYF,TGTGCCAGCTGTGGACAGGGCCTCTCCTACGAGCAGTACTTC
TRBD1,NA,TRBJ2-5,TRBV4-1,CASSLGTVLETQYF,TGCGCCAGCAGCCTTGGGACAGTATTAGAGACCCAGTACTTC
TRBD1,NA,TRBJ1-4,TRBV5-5,CASSGDRGLEKLFF,TGTGCCAGCAGCGGTGACAGGGGACTTGAAAAACTGTTTTTT